This record covers a single T cell receptor beta chain. J was trimmed by 4 bases and V by 5 bases; bases with no gene match: 7. The germline gives CDR1 SGHDN, CDR2 FVKESK. The CDR3 extends over 15 amino acids. These data are taken from a study of shared T cell receptors in the human thymus. The data were produced by immunoSEQ multiplex PCR, yet TCRdb's version contains in-frame clones alone and is incomplete. The sample includes about 380,000 clones, around 95% of them seen just once. The TCR sequence derives from a human donor. What was sequenced was thymocytes. The chain employs TRBV14 and TRBJ1-3, with 8 bases fitting TRBD1. The CDR3 region is CASSCGGDRGNTIYF. The CDR3, as DNA: TGTGCCAGCAGCTGTGGCGGGGACAGGGGAAACACCATATATTTT.